This T cell receptor beta chain derives from a study of T cells in tuberculosis. For the study at large: CD1B tetramers identified T cells specific for mycobacterial lipid GMM.

The ends lost 1 base at V and 4 bases at J; junction bases unmatched: 3. This CDR3 is 14 amino acids long. Germline CDR1 and CDR2: LNHDA and SQIVND (reference sequence). No alpha-beta pairing information exists for these sequences. Profiling relied on immunoSEQ multiplex PCR, and the TCRdb table lists in-frame clones only, not all of them. The sample has tens of thousands of clones, approximately 91% seen once. After thawing and overnight rest, PBMC were stained with GMM-loaded CD1B tetramer, viability dye and anti-CD3 for sorting. The CD1B tetramers carried C32 glucose monomycolate purified from Rhodococcus equi. Tetramer-sorted PBMC had been CD14 monocyte-depleted before freezing. From each donor, around 100,000 tetramer-negative cells were sorted.

This sequence originates from an adult woman with latent tuberculosis. The chain employs TRBV19 and TRBJ1-2, with 7 bases fitting TRBD1. Material: CD1b-GMM tetramer-negative cells sorted from PBMCs. The CDR3 sequence is CASSIGGGSYGYTF. DNA for the CDR3: TGTGCCAGTAGTATAGGAGGGGGCTCCTATGGCTACACCTTC. The full variable domain, its missing parts supplied by reference TRBV19 and TRBJ1-2, is DGGITQSPKYLFRKEGQNVTLSCEQNLNHDAMYWYRQDPGQGLRLIYYSQIVNDFQKGDIAEGYSVSREKKESFPLTVTSAQKNPTAFYLCASSIGGGSYGYTFGSGTRLTVV.